This T cell receptor (beta chain) is drawn from a study of graft-versus-host responses after intestinal transplantation. Trimming took 3 bases from V and 0 from J; bases not matched to a gene: 5. Looked up from germline, CDR1 is KGHSH and CDR2 is LQKENI. The CDR3 consists of 18 residues. Irradiated stimulators labeled with violet dye, approximately 200,000 in number, were plated with approximately 200,000 CFSE-labeled responders. The protocol was immunoSEQ multiplex PCR, while the TCRdb copy is restricted to in-frame clones and leaves out a portion. The table shows 20,000 to 30,000 clones, with about 39% occurring only once.

This sample comprised alloreactive CD4+ T cells from a mixed lymphocyte reaction culture, obtained before intestinal transplant. Subset of the sample: CFSE-low proliferating T cells sorted from approximately 6-day pre-transplant mixed lymphocyte reaction (GvH or HvG direction). The chain employs TRBV18 and TRBJ2-2; 12 bases are a match to TRBD2. This sequence originates from a human patient who received an intestinal transplant. The CDR3 is CASSPRTSGDANTGELFF. The CDR3 DNA is TGTGCCAGCTCACCGAGGACTAGCGGGGACGCGAACACCGGGGAGCTGTTTTTT.